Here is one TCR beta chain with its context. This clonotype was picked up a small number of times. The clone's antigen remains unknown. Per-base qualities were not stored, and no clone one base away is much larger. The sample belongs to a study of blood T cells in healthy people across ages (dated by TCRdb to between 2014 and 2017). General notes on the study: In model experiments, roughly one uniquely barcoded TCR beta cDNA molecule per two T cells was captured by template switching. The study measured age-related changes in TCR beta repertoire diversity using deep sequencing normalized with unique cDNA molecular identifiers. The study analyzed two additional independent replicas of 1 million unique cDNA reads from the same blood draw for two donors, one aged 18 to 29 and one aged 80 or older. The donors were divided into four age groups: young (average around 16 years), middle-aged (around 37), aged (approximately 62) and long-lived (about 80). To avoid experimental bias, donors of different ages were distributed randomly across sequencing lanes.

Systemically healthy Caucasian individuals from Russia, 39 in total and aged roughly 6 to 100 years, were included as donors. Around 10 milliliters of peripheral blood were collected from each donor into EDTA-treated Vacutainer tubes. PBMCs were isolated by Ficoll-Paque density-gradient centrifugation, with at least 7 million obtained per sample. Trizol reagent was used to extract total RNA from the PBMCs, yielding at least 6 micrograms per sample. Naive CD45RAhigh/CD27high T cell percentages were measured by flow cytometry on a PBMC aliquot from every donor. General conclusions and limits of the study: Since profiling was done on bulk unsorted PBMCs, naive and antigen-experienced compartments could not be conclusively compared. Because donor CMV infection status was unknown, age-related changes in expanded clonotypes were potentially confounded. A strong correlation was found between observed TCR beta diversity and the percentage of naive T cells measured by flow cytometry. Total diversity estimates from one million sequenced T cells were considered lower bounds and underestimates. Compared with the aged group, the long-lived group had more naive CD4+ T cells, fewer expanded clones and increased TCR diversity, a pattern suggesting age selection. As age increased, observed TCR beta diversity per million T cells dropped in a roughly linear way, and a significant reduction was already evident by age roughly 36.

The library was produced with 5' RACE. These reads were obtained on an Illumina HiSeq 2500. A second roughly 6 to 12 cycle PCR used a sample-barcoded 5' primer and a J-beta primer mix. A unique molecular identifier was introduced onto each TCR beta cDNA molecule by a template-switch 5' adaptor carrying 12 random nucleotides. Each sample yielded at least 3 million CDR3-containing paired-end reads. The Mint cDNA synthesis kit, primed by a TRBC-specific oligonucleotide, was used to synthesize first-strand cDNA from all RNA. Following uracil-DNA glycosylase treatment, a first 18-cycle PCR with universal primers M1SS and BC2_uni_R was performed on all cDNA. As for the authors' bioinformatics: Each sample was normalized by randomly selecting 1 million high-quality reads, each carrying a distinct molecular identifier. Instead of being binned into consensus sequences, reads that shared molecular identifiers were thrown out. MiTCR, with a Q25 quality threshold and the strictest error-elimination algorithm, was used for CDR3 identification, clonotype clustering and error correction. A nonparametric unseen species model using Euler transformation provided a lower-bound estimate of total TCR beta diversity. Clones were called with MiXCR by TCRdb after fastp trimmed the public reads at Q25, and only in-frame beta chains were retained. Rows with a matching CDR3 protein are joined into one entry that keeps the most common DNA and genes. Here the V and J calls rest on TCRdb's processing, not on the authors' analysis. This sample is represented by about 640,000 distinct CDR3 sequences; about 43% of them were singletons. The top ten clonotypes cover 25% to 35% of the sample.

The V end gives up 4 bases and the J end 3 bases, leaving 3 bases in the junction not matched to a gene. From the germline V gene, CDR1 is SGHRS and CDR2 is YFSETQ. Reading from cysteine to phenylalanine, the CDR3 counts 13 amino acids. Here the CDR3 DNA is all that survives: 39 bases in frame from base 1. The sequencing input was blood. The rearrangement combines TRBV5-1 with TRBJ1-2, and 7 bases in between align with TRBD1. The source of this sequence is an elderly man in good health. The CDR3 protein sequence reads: CASSHGTDYGYTF. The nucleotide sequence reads TGCGCCAGCAGCCACGGGACAGACTATGGCTACACCTTC. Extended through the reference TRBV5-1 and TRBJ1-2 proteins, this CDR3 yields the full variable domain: KAGVTQTPRYLIKTRGQQVTLSCSPISGHRSVSWYQQTPGQGLQFLFEYFSETQRNKGNFPGRFSGRQFSNSRSEMNVSTLELGDSALYLCASSHGTDYGYTFGSGTRLTVV.